This is a list of T cell receptor beta chains from one sample in a study of T cell responses to AZD1222 COVID-19 vaccine. The method was immunoSEQ multiplex PCR; TCRdb's version includes in-frame clones alone and lacks a portion of them. Found here are roughly 140,000 clones, more than 80% of them singletons; the top ten hold about 3.3%. The source was peripheral blood, collected 28 days after the second AZD1222 dose. Every receptor here comes from an adult who received the AZD1222 COVID-19 vaccine. Both conserved end residues are part of each CDR3. A D gene is named only where the DNA matches it firmly. Size is stated for part of the rows, as once, few or many counts, or as a class when the clone is expanded.

len	d_gene	v_gene	j_gene	abundance	CDR3aa	CDR3nt
12	NA	TRBV18	TRBJ2-7	NA	CASSPDSYEQYF	TGTGCCAGCTCACCGGACAGCTACGAGCAGTACTTC
15	NA	TRBV12-5	TRBJ1-5	NA	CASGLTQGLNQPQHF	TGTGCTAGTGGTTTGACACAGGGTCTGAATCAGCCCCAGCATTTT
11	NA	TRBV20-1	TRBJ1-1	few	CSASPATEAFF	TGCAGTGCTAGCCCCGCCACTGAAGCTTTCTTT
16	TRBD2	TRBV10-1	TRBJ2-3	NA	CASSETSGRAKDTQYF	TGCGCCAGCTCTGAGACTAGCGGGAGGGCCAAAGATACGCAGTATTTT
14	NA	TRBV5-1	TRBJ1-5	few	CASSLGFPDQPQHF	TGCGCCAGCAGCTTGGGGTTTCCGGATCAGCCCCAGCATTTT
15	TRBD1	TRBV27	TRBJ1-1	NA	CASRLQGAGYTEAFF	TGTGCCAGCAGATTACAGGGGGCTGGTTACACTGAAGCTTTCTTT
14	NA	TRBV7-9	TRBJ2-7	NA	CASSLGQGNYEQYF	TGTGCCAGCAGCTTAGGTCAGGGCAACTACGAGCAGTACTTC
15	NA	TRBV19	TRBJ1-1	NA	CASSKTQTVNTEAFF	TGTGCCAGTAGTAAAACGCAGACGGTGAACACTGAAGCTTTCTTT
15	TRBD2	TRBV10-2	TRBJ2-7	NA	CASSDAAGGSYEQYF	TGCGCCAGCAGTGACGCAGCGGGAGGCTCCTACGAGCAGTACTTC
12	NA	TRBV27	TRBJ2-7	NA	CASRGITYEQYF	TGTGCCAGCAGGGGTATCACCTACGAGCAGTACTTC
14	TRBD1	TRBV2	TRBJ2-7	NA	CASTREGQSYEQYF	TGTGCCAGCACGAGAGAGGGACAGAGCTACGAGCAGTACTTC
15	NA	TRBV5-1	TRBJ2-1	once	CASSFGQGASNEQFF	TGCGCCAGCAGCTTTGGCCAGGGTGCTTCCAATGAGCAGTTCTTC
14	TRBD2	TRBV10-2	TRBJ2-2	NA	CASRGTSGTGELFF	TGCGCCAGCAGAGGGACTAGCGGTACCGGGGAGCTGTTTTTT
15	TRBD1	TRBV6-1	TRBJ1-1	NA	CASSEAPTGGTEAFF	TGTGCCAGCAGTGAAGCCCCGACAGGGGGCACTGAAGCTTTCTTT
15	TRBD1	TRBV11-2	TRBJ2-7	NA	CASRRGQGLGYEQYF	TGTGCCAGCAGACGAGGACAGGGGCTTGGTTACGAGCAGTACTTC
12	NA	TRBV3-1/TRBV3-2	TRBJ2-7	NA	CASSPSHYEQYF	TGTGCCAGCAGCCCTTCCCACTACGAGCAGTACTTC
14	TRBD1	TRBV3-1/TRBV3-2	TRBJ2-7	NA	CASSLAGTAHEQYF	TGTGCCAGCAGCCTAGCCGGGACAGCCCACGAGCAGTACTTC
15	NA	TRBV3-1/TRBV3-2	TRBJ1-1	NA	CASSQTWGANTEAFF	TGTGCCAGCAGCCAAACATGGGGGGCGAACACTGAAGCTTTCTTT
13	NA	TRBV29-1	TRBJ2-2	NA	CSVERLDTGELFF	TGCAGCGTTGAACGCCTCGACACCGGGGAGCTGTTTTTT
15	NA	TRBV9	TRBJ2-7	NA	CASSVGGGSDYEQYF	TGTGCCAGCAGCGTAGGTGGGGGGAGCGACTACGAGCAGTACTTC
15	TRBD1	TRBV7-2	TRBJ2-1	NA	CASSWQQGIGNEQFF	TGTGCCAGCAGCTGGCAACAGGGGATTGGAAATGAGCAGTTCTTC
15	NA	TRBV11-2	TRBJ2-1	NA	CASSLVAGSYNEQFF	TGTGCCAGCAGCTTAGTGGCAGGTTCCTACAATGAGCAGTTCTTC
14	NA	TRBV5-6	TRBJ1-2	NA	CASSQTGLFYGYTF	TGTGCCAGCAGCCAAACAGGGTTATTCTATGGCTACACCTTC
16	TRBD1	TRBV5-1	TRBJ2-3	NA	CASSPRQGAGADTQYF	TGCGCCAGCAGCCCTCGTCAGGGGGCAGGCGCAGATACGCAGTATTTT
13	TRBD1	TRBV5-6	TRBJ1-2	NA	CASSWTGDYGYTF	TGTGCCAGCAGCTGGACAGGGGACTATGGCTACACCTTC
16	NA	TRBV3-1/TRBV3-2	TRBJ2-5	NA	CASSQDDVGSLETQYF	TGTGCCAGCAGCCAAGATGATGTAGGTAGTTTGGAGACCCAGTACTTC
15	NA	TRBV5-1	TRBJ1-1	NA	CASSPQTTMNTEAFF	TGCGCCAGCAGCCCCCAGACAACTATGAACACTGAAGCTTTCTTT
14	NA	TRBV10-1	TRBJ1-1	NA	CASSAQGMNTEAFF	TGCGCCAGCAGTGCTCAGGGTATGAACACTGAAGCTTTCTTT
13	NA	TRBV6-5	TRBJ1-4	once	CASGPETNEKLFF	TGTGCCAGCGGCCCCGAAACTAATGAAAAACTGTTTTTT
11	NA	TRBV6-6	TRBJ1-5	few	CASSSTGIRHF	TGTGCCAGCAGTTCCACGGGCATTCGGCATTTT
15	TRBD2	TRBV6-5	TRBJ2-1	NA	CASSLLAGSHNEQFF	TGTGCCAGCAGCCTATTAGCGGGAAGTCACAATGAGCAGTTCTTC
17	NA	TRBV9	TRBJ1-6	NA	CASSGRDGSSYNSPLHF	TGTGCCAGCAGCGGGCGGGACGGGAGCTCCTATAATTCACCCCTCCACTTT
15	NA	TRBV5-1	TRBJ1-2	NA	CASAERRGKGYGYTF	TGCGCCAGCGCTGAACGGCGGGGGAAAGGTTATGGCTACACCTTC
10	NA	TRBV20-1	TRBJ1-1	NA	CSASLSEAFF	TGCAGTGCTAGCCTCTCTGAAGCTTTCTTT
16	NA	TRBV13	TRBJ2-2	NA	CASSPEAGTNTGELFF	TGTGCCAGCAGCCCCGAAGCGGGCACGAACACCGGGGAGCTGTTTTTT
13	NA	TRBV11-3	TRBJ2-1	NA	CASSLERLTEQFF	TGTGCCAGCAGCTTAGAACGATTAACTGAGCAGTTCTTC
12	NA	TRBV18	TRBJ2-1	NA	CASSQRTGEQFF	TGTGCCAGCTCCCAACGGACTGGTGAGCAGTTCTTC
16	NA	TRBV5-4	TRBJ2-2	NA	CASNPREGGLTGELFF	TGTGCCAGCAACCCGAGAGAAGGGGGGTTAACCGGGGAGCTGTTTTTT